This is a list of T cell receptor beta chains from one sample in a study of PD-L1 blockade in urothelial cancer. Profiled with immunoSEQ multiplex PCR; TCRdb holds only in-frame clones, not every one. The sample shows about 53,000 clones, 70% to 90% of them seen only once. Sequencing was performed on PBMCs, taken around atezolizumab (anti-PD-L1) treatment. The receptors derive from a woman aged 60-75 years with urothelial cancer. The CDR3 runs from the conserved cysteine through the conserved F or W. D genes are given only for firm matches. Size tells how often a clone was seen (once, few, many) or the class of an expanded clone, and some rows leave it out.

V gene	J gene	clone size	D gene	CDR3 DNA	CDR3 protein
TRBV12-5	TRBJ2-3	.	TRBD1	TGTGCTAGTGGCCGGACCGGGACAGGGTTGTCTTATACGCAGTATTTT	CASGRTGTGLSYTQYF
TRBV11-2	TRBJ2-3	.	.	TGTGCCAGCAGCAAACGATACAGGGTTGGTACGCAGTATTTT	CASSKRYRVGTQYF
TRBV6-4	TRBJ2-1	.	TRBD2	TGTGCCAGCAGCCCCGGGACTAGCGGGAGGATGAATGAGCAGTTCTTC	CASSPGTSGRMNEQFF
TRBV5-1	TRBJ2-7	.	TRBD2	TGCGCCACCTCCACGGCGGGAGGTATCTACGAGCAGTACTTC	CATSTAGGIYEQYF
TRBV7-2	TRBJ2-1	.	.	TGTGCCAGCAGCTTAGCGGGCAGGGTGAACAATGAGCAGTTCTTC	CASSLAGRVNNEQFF
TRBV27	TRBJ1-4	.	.	TGTGCCAGCAGTTTCGTAGTGGCAGGGGTCGGTGAAAAACTGTTTTTT	CASSFVVAGVGEKLFF
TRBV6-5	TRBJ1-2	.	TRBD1	TGTGCCAGCAGATCCTCAGGGGGCGGGGGCTACACCTTC	CASRSSGGGGYTF
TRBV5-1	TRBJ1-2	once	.	TGCGCCAGCAGCCCGGACGGCTGGGAGAATGGCTACACCTTC	CASSPDGWENGYTF
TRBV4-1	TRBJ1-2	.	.	TGCGCCAGCAGCCAAGGGAGGGTTCGAAACGGCTATGGCTACACCTTC	CASSQGRVRNGYGYTF
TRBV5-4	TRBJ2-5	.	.	TGTGCCAGCAGTTTGGGGAGGAACCAAGAGACCCAGTACTTC	CASSLGRNQETQYF
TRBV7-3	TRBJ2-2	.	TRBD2	TGTGCCAGCAGCTCCCCGACTAGCGGGAGGTCTCGCACCGGGGAGCTGTTTTTT	CASSSPTSGRSRTGELFF
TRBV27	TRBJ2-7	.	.	TGTGCCAGCAGTTTAAACCCTAGAGGGTACGAGCAGTACTTC	CASSLNPRGYEQYF
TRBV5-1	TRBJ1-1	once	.	TGCGCCAGCAGCCCGGACCCAAGACAGACGAACACTGAAGCTTTCTTT	CASSPDPRQTNTEAFF
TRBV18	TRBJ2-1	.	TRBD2	TGTGCCAGCTCACCAAATTGGACTAGCGGGAGATACAATGAGCAGTTCTTC	CASSPNWTSGRYNEQFF
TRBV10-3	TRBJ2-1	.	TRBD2	TGTGCCATCACGGCGGGGGGTAATGAGCAGTTCTTC	CAITAGGNEQFF
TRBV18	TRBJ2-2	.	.	TGTGCCAGCTCAGCCGAACAGGGGAACACCGGGGAGCTGTTTTTT	CASSAEQGNTGELFF
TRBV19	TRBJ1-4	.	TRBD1	TGTGCCAGTAGCGACAGGGTTGCAACTAATGAAAAACTGTTTTTT	CASSDRVATNEKLFF
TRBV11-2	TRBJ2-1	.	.	TGTGCCAGCAGCTTAGGGGCGGAGCGGTACAATGAGCAGTTCTTC	CASSLGAERYNEQFF
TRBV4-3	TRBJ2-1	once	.	TGCGCCAGCAGCCAAGTCAATGTAGTATCCCGTGAGCAGTTCTTC	CASSQVNVVSREQFF
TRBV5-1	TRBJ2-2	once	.	TGCGCCACCCAGGAGGCCCCGAACACCGGGGAGCTGTTTTTT	CATQEAPNTGELFF
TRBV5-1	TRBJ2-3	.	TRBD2	TGCGCCAGCAGCTTGGCCAGGCGGGGGTACGGCACAGATACGCAGTATTTT	CASSLARRGYGTDTQYF
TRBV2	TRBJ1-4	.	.	TGTGCCAGCAGTGCCGACACCGCAACTAATGAAAAACTGTTTTTT	CASSADTATNEKLFF
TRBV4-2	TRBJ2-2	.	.	TGTGCCAGCAGCCAAGATTGGCCCGGGGAGCTGTTTTTT	CASSQDWPGELFF
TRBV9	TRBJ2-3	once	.	TGTGCCAGCAGCCTCGGGACTAGCACAGATACGCAGTATTTT	CASSLGTSTDTQYF
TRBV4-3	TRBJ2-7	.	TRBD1	TGCGCCAGCAGCGAAGGGACAGGGGCTTACGAGCAGTACTTC	CASSEGTGAYEQYF
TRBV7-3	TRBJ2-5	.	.	TGTGCCAGCAGCTTAGAGGGCGGAACCGTAGAGACCCAGTACTTC	CASSLEGGTVETQYF
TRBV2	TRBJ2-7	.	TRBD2	TGTGCCAGCGGCGGGGGGGCTACCCTCTACGAGCAGTACTTC	CASGGGATLYEQYF
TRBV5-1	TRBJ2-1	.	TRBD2	TGCGCCAGCAGCTTGGCCGTGACTAGCGGGGACGATGAGCAGTTCTTC	CASSLAVTSGDDEQFF
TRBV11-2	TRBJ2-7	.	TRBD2	TGTGCCAGCAGCTTAGATCGACTAGCGGGAGCTTGGTACGAGCAGTACTTC	CASSLDRLAGAWYEQYF
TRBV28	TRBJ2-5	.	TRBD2	TGTGCCAGCAGTTTCTGGCTAGCGGGAAACCAAGAGACCCAGTACTTC	CASSFWLAGNQETQYF
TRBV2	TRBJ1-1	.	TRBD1	TGTGCCACCAACAGGGGGAGAAACACTGAAGCTTTCTTT	CATNRGRNTEAFF
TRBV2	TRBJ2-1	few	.	TGTGCCAGCAGTGACAGCTCCTACAATGAGCAGTTCTTC	CASSDSSYNEQFF
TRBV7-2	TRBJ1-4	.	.	TGTGCCAGCAGCTCAGCGATCGGGGGGATGGGTGAAAAACTGTTTTTT	CASSSAIGGMGEKLFF
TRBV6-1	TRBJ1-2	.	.	TGTGCCAGCAGTTTTGTGGACAGCAACTATGGCTACACCTTC	CASSFVDSNYGYTF
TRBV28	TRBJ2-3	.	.	TGTGCCAGCAGTTTGTTGAGGGAGGCAGATACGCAGTATTTT	CASSLLREADTQYF
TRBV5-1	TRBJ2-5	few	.	TGCGCCAGCAGCTTGGGACGGGAAAAAGAGACCCAGTACTTC	CASSLGREKETQYF
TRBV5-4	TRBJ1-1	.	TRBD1	TGTGCCAGCAGTTACGACAGGGAGGACACTGAAGCTTTCTTT	CASSYDREDTEAFF
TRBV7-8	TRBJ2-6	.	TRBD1	TGTGCCAGCAGCTTCCCACCTGGGACAGGGCTGGGGGAGATGGCCAACGTCCTGACTTTC	CASSFPPGTGLGEMANVLTF
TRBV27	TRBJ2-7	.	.	TGTGCCAGCAGTTTATTTAACCCGGAGGTGTCGTTGCAGTACTTC	CASSLFNPEVSLQYF
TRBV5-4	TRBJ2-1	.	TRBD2	TGTGCCAGCAGCTTGGGACTAAGACTAGCGAACAATGAGCAGTTCTTC	CASSLGLRLANNEQFF
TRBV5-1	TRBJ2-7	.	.	TGCGCCAGCAGCTCCGAGGGGGGGTGGACCTACGAGCAGTACTTC	CASSSEGGWTYEQYF
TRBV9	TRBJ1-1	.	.	TGTGCCAGCAGCGTAGACGAGAGGTGGAACACTGAAGCTTTCTTT	CASSVDERWNTEAFF
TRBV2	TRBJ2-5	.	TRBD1	TGTGGGGGGAGACAGGGAGAGACCCAGTACTTC	CGGRQGETQYF
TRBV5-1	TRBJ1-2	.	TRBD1	TGCGCCAGCAGCCCCGGGACAGGGGATTATGGCTACACCTTC	CASSPGTGDYGYTF
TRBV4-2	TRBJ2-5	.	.	TGTGCCAGCAGCCAAGAGAAGGGACACGAGACCCAGTACTTC	CASSQEKGHETQYF
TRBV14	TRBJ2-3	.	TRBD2	TGTGCCAGCAGGGGGGACCGGGACTACTTTTTACAGAGAGCAATGGTCACAGATACGCAGTATTTT	CASRGDRDYFLQRAMVTDTQYF
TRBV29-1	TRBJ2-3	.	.	TGCAGCGTTTCTAGGGGGTCGGGCACAGATACGCAGTATTTT	CSVSRGSGTDTQYF
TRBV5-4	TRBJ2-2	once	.	TGTGCCAGCAGCTTGGTTGGGCGGGGGAACACCGGGGAGCTGTTTTTT	CASSLVGRGNTGELFF
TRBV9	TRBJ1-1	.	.	TGTGCCAGCAGCCCTCCCGGTAGGGGGGGAAATACTGAAGCTTTCTTT	CASSPPGRGGNTEAFF
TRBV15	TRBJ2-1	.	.	TGTGCCACCAGCAGAGATGGACAAATCAATGAGCAGTTCTTC	CATSRDGQINEQFF